Presented here are 12 T cell receptor beta chains from one specimen sequenced in a study of cytomegalovirus exposure and HLA in healthy donors. The PCR contained 60 Vbeta and 13 Jbeta primers. Sequencing was performed with immunoSEQ multiplex PCR; in TCRdb, only in-frame clones are kept and a portion is missing. The table has about 96,000 clones, about four fifths seen once. The sample consisted of PBMCs. Receptors originate from a female donor in good health and CMV-seropositive.

The chain joins TRBV28 to TRBJ1-5; the D gene is possibly TRBD1 (6 bases). CDR1 is MDHEN, CDR2 SYDVKM, per germline. Trimming stripped 6 bases from V and 4 bases from J, with 10 bases between. The CDR3 runs to 13 residues. CDR3 nucleotide sequence: TGTGCCAGCAGACCTGACAGGAATCAGCCCCAGCATTTT. Its translation is CASRPDRNQPQHF.

The J gene is TRBJ2-5, the V gene TRBV5-1, with 14 positions matching TRBD2. The CDR3 loop spans 15 amino acids. In germline, CDR1 is SGHRS, CDR2 YFSETQ. Trimming took 4 bases from V and 5 from J; bases not matched to a gene: 4. CDR3 sequence (DNA): TGCGCCAGCAGCCCGGGACTAGCGGGGGTCGAGACCCAGTACTTC. Translation gives CASSPGLAGVETQYF.

This clone showed up just a few times. The junction departs from the called germline gene at one end, perhaps through a read error. V usage is TRBV7-7 and J usage is TRBJ2-5, with a possible D match to TRBD2 (5 bases). Germline CDR1 is SSHAT and CDR2 is FNYEAQ (reference sequence). The CDR3 loop spans 14 amino acids. For the CDR3, the DNA is TGTGCTAGCAGCTTAGCTCCGGGAAGCGAGACCCAGTACTTC. As protein: CASSLAPGSETQYF.

This clone has more than one count but fewer than ten. The rearrangement joins TRBV7-9 to TRBJ2-7, with D maybe TRBD2 (5 bases). Trimming left V 7 bases short and J 5 bases short, with 15 bases between. Germline lookup yields CDR1 SEHNR and CDR2 FQNEAQ (reference sequence). This CDR3 region has 13 residues. In DNA form, the CDR3 reads TGTGCCAGCACCCGGCTGCGAGGGAACGAGCAGTACTTC. Its translation: CASTRLRGNEQYF.

The J gene is TRBJ1-4, the V gene TRBV21-1. TRBV21-1 corresponds to a pseudogene. This CDR3 is built from 15 residues. The CDR3 DNA is TGTGCCAGCAGTTTCCAGGGAGGAACTAATGAAAAACTGTTTTTT. Translating it yields CASSFQGGTNEKLFF.

A note on this clone: The junction does not match germline at one end; this may be a read error. The gene calls are TRBV7-7 and TRBJ1-2; 12 bases fit TRBD1. This CDR3 has 17 residues. CDR1 SSHAT and CDR2 FNYEAQ come from the germline V gene (reference sequence). The CDR3 DNA reads as TGTGCTAGCAGCTTCCCTGATGGGACAGGGGGCGTTAGCGGCTACACCTTC. The encoded protein is CASSFPDGTGGVSGYTF.

The rearrangement joins TRBV4-3 to TRBJ2-7, with 7 bases lining up with TRBD2. The CDR3 has 16 amino acids. Germline CDR1 and CDR2: LGHNA and YSLEER. J was trimmed by 1 base and V by 1 base; bases with no gene match: 7. CDR3 DNA: TGCGCCAGCAGCCAAGGAAATGCGGGAGCATCCTACGAGCAGTACTTC. Amino acid sequence: CASSQGNAGASYEQYF.

The chain links TRBV6-1 to TRBJ2-7, with TRBD2 as a possible D gene (6 bases). The germline V gene has CDR1 MNHNS and CDR2 SASEGT. With 4 bases removed from V and 4 bases from J, the gap between germline ends came to 14 bases. The CDR3 covers 14 residues. The CDR3 sequence is CASSGRRDSYEQYF. The DNA for the CDR3 is TGTGCCAGCAGTGGCCGCAGGGACTCGTACGAGCAGTACTTC.

This clone was picked up one time. The chain joins TRBV11-3 to TRBJ2-7; TRBD1 agrees at 7 bases. V lost 0 bases, J lost 7 bases, and 3 bases stayed unmatched. The germline V gene has CDR1 SGHNT and CDR2 YENEEA. The CDR3 covers 13 residues. The CDR3 region has the DNA TGTGCCAGCAGCTTAGACAGGGGGAGAGAGCAGTACTTC. It codes for CASSLDRGREQYF.

CDR3 protein: CASTAPPRYEQYF. CDR3 in DNA: TGTGCCAGCACCGCGCCCCCCCGCTACGAGCAGTACTTC. This chain links TRBV28 with TRBJ2-7; no definite D call. CDR1 MDHEN and CDR2 SYDVKM come from the germline V gene. V lost 7 bases to trimming and J lost 3 bases, with 13 bases between them. CDR3 size: 13 residues. The whole variable domain, remainder taken from reference TRBV28 and TRBJ2-7, is DVKVTQSSRYLVKRTGEKVFLECVQDMDHENMFWYRQDPGLGLRLIYFSYDVKMKEKGDIPEGYSVSREKKERFSLILESASTNQTSMYLCASTAPPRYEQYFGPGTRLTVT.

The chain combines TRBV28 with TRBJ1-2; 7 nucleotides line up with TRBD1. Per germline, CDR1 MDHEN and CDR2 SYDVKM. The V gene end was trimmed by 5 bases and the J gene end by 5 bases; junction bases not matched to a gene: 5. The CDR3 loop spans 13 amino acids. In nucleotides, the CDR3 is TGTGCCAGCAGTACTTTGACAGGGTATGGCTACACCTTC. This translates into CASSTLTGYGYTF.

The J gene is TRBJ2-1, the V gene TRBV28; the D gene is possibly TRBD2 (5 bases). Germline CDR1 and CDR2: MDHEN and SYDVKM. The CDR3 runs to 15 residues. V was cut by 5 bases and J by 1 base, with 12 bases left in between. CDR3 sequence: CASSPPGGSYNEQFF. CDR3 nucleotides: TGTGCCAGCAGTCCTCCGGGCGGGTCCTACAATGAGCAGTTCTTC.